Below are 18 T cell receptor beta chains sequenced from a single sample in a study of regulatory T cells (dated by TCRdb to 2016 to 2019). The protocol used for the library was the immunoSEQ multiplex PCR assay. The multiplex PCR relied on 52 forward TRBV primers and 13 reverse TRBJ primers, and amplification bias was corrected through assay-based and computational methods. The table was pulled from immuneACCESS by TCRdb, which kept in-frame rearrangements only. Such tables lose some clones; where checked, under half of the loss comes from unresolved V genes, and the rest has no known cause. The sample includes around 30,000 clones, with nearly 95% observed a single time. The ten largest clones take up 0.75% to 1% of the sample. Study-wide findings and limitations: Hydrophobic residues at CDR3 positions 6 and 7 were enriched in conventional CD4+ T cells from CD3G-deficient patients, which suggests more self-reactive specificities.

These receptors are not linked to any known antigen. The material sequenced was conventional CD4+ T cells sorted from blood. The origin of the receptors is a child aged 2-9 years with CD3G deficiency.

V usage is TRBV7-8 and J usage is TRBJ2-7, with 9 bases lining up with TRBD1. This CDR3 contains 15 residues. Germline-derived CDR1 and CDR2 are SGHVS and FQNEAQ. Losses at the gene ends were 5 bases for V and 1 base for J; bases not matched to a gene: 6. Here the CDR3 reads CASSLTGGASYEQYF. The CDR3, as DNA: TGTGCCAGCAGCCTTACAGGGGGCGCATCCTACGAGCAGTACTTC.

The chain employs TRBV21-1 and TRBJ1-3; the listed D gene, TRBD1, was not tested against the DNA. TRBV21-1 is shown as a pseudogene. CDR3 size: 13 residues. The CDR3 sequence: CARSGRPGNTIYF. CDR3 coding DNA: TGTGCCAGATCAGGTCGGCCTGGAAACACCATATATTTT.

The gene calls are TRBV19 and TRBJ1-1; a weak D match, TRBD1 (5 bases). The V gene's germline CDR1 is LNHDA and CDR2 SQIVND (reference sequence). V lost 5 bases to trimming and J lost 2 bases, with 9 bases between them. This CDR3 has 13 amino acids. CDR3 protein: CASSFRDNTEAFF. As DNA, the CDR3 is TGTGCCAGTAGTTTCAGGGACAACACTGAAGCTTTCTTT.

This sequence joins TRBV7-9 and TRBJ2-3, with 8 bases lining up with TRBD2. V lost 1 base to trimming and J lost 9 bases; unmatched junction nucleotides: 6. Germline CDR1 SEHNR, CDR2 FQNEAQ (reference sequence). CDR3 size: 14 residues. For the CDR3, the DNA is TGTGCCAGCAGCTTAGAAGCAGCGGGAGCAACGCAGTATTTT. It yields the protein CASSLEAAGATQYF.

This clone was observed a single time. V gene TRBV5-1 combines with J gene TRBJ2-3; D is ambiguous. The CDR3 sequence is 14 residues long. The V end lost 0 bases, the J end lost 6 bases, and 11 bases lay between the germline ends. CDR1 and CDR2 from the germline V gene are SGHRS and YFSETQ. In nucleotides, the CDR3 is TGCGCCAGCAGCTTGGATTCTTCATGGGATACGCAGTATTTT. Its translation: CASSLDSSWDTQYF.

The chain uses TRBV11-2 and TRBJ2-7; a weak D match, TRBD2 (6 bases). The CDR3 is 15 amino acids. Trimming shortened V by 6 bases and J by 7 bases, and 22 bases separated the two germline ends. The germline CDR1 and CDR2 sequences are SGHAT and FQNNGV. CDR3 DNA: TGTGCCAGCAGTCTATTGACGGGAGTGGGCGGGGAGCAGTACTTC. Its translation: CASSLLTGVGGEQYF.

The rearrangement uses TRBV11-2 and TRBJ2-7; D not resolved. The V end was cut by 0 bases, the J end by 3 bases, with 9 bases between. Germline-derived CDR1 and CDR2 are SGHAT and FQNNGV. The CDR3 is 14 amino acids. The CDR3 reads CASSLDPNSYEQYF. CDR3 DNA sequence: TGTGCCAGCAGCTTAGACCCGAACAGCTACGAGCAGTACTTC. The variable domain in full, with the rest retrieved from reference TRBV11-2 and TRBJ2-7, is EAGVAQSPRYKIIEKRQSVAFWCNPISGHATLYWYQQILGQGPKLLIQFQNNGVVDDSQLPKDRFSAERLKGVDSTLKIQPAKLEDSAVYLCASSLDPNSYEQYFGPGTRLTVT.

This CDR3 is CASSPGQGNQPQHF. CDR3 DNA sequence: TGTGCCAGCAGTCCGGGACAGGGAAATCAGCCCCAGCATTTT. The gene calls are TRBV28 and TRBJ1-5, with TRBD1 matching 9 bases. CDR3 length: 14 amino acids. Trimming cost V 5 bases and J 4 bases; bases outside gene matches: 3. Germline values: CDR1 MDHEN, CDR2 SYDVKM.

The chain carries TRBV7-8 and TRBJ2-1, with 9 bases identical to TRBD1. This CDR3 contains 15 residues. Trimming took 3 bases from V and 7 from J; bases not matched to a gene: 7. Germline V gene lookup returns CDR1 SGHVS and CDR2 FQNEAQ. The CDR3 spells CASSFRDREGNEQFF. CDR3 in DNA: TGTGCCAGCAGCTTCCGGGACAGGGAAGGGAATGAGCAGTTCTTC. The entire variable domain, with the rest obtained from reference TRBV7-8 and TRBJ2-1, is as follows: GAGVSQSPRYKVAKRGQDVALRCDPISGHVSLFWYQQALGQGPEFLTYFQNEAQLDKSGLPSDRFFAERPEGSVSTLKIQRTQQEDSAVYLCASSFRDREGNEQFFGPGTRLTVL.

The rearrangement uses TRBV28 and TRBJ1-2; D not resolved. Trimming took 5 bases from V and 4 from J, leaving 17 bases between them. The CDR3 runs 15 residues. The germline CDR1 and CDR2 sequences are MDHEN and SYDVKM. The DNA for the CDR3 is TGTGCCAGCAGTCCCCTCGTAAGGATTTCCTATGGCTACACCTTC. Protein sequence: CASSPLVRISYGYTF.

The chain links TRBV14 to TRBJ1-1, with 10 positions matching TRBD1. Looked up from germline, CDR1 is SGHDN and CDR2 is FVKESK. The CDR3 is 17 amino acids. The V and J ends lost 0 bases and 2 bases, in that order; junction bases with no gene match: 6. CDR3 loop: CASSQDDRGRVNTEAFF. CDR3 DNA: TGTGCCAGCAGCCAAGACGACAGGGGGCGCGTCAACACTGAAGCTTTCTTT. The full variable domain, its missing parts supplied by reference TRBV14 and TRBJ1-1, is EAGVTQFPSHSVIEKGQTVTLRCDPISGHDNLYWYRRVMGKEIKFLLHFVKESKQDESGMPNNRFLAERTGGTYSTLKVQPAELEDSGVYFCASSQDDRGRVNTEAFFGQGTRLTVV.

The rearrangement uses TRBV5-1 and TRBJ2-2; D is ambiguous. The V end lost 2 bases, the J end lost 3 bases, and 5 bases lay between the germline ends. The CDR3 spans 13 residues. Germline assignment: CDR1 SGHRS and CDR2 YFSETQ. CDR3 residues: CASSFTDTGELFF. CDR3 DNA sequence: TGCGCCAGCAGCTTTACAGACACCGGGGAGCTGTTTTTT.

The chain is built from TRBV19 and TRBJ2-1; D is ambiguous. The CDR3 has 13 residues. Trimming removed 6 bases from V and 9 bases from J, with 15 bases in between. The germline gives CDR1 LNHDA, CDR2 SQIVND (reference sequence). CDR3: CASSLDLSTEQFF. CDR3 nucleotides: TGTGCCAGTAGCTTGGACCTTTCGACTGAGCAGTTCTTC. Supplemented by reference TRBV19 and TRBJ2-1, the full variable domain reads DGGITQSPKYLFRKEGQNVTLSCEQNLNHDAMYWYRQDPGQGLRLIYYSQIVNDFQKGDIAEGYSVSREKKESFPLTVTSAQKNPTAFYLCASSLDLSTEQFFGPGTRLTVL.

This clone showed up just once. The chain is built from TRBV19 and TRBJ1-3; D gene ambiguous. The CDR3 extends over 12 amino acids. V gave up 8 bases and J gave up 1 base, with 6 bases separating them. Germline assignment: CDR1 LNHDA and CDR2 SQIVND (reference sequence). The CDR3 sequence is CASSTSGNTIYF. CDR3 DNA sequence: TGTGCCAGTTCGACGTCTGGAAACACCATATATTTT. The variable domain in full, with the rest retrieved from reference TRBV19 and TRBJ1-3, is DGGITQSPKYLFRKEGQNVTLSCEQNLNHDAMYWYRQDPGQGLRLIYYSQIVNDFQKGDIAEGYSVSREKKESFPLTVTSAQKNPTAFYLCASSTSGNTIYFGEGSWLTVV.

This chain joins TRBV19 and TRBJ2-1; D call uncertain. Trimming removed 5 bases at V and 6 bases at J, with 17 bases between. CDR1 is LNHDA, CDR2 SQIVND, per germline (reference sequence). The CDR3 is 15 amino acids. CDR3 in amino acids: CASSLGVGRTNEQFF. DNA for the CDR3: TGTGCCAGTAGTCTAGGAGTGGGTCGCACCAATGAGCAGTTCTTC. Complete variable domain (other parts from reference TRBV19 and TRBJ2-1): DGGITQSPKYLFRKEGQNVTLSCEQNLNHDAMYWYRQDPGQGLRLIYYSQIVNDFQKGDIAEGYSVSREKKESFPLTVTSAQKNPTAFYLCASSLGVGRTNEQFFGPGTRLTVL.

The DNA for the CDR3 is TGCGCCAGCAGCTTGAACAGGGGGGTCACTGAAGCTTTCTTT. Its protein is CASSLNRGVTEAFF. The chain combines TRBV5-1 with TRBJ1-1, with 8 bases aligning to TRBD1. The CDR3 runs 14 residues. The trim removed 1 base at V and 4 bases at J, leaving 3 bases unmatched. In germline, CDR1 is SGHRS, CDR2 YFSETQ. Full variable domain (outside the CDR3, taken from reference TRBV5-1 and TRBJ1-1): KAGVTQTPRYLIKTRGQQVTLSCSPISGHRSVSWYQQTPGQGLQFLFEYFSETQRNKGNFPGRFSGRQFSNSRSEMNVSTLELGDSALYLCASSLNRGVTEAFFGQGTRLTVV.

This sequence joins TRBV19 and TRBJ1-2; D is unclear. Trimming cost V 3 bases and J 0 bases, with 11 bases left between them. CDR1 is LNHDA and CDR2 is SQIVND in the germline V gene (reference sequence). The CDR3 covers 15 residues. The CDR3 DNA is TGTGCCAGTAGTATGACGGGGAAAGCTAACTATGGCTACACCTTC. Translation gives CASSMTGKANYGYTF.

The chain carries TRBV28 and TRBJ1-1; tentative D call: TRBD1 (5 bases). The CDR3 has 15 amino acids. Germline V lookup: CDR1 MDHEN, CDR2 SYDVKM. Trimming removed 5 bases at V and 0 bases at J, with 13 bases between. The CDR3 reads CASSQQGTVNTEAFF. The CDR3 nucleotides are TGTGCCAGCAGTCAACAAGGGACGGTGAACACTGAAGCTTTCTTT.